This T cell receptor (beta chain) was retrieved from a study of T-cell memory formation after mild COVID-19. Overall study context: Largely donor-specific TCR clusters were found. Study findings and constraints: Clones shrinking from day 15 to 85 showed even CD4/CD8 mixes; later expanders tilted CD4+. Largely, contracting CD4+ clones fell within CM and EM, and contracting CD8+ clones within EMRA.

CDR1 SQVTM and CDR2 ANQGSEA come from the germline V gene. V lost 4 bases to trimming and J lost 10 bases, with 15 bases between them. CDR3 length: 12 residues. This clonotype was detected ten times or more. Antigen specificity is unknown. Libraries for TCRalpha and TCRbeta carried sample barcodes and unique molecular identifiers via 5'RACE. One entry per CDR3 protein results from TCRdb running MiXCR on the 5' RACE reads. The table includes around 340,000 distinct CDR3 sequences, 20% to 25% detected once. What was sequenced was PBMCs or a T cell subset sorted from them (not recorded which). This sequence was found in an adult woman who had mild COVID-19 (a few samples of this study predate the infection). Cell type and time point are not known. V gene TRBV29-1 combines with J gene TRBJ2-3; D remains ambiguous. CDR3 sequence: CSVGHEVGSQYF. CDR3 nucleotide sequence: TGCAGCGTTGGACACGAGGTCGGCTCGCAGTATTTT.